The clone carrying this T cell receptor (beta chain) was counted only a few times. This sample is part of a study of blood T cells in healthy people across ages. Trimming took off 7 bases at V and 7 bases at J, with 11 bases between the two ends. CDR3 length equals 13 residues. Germline V CDR1 and CDR2: SNHLY, FYNNEI. A J-beta primer mix and a sample-barcoded 5' primer were used in a second PCR of roughly 6 to 12 cycles. MiXCR, applied by TCRdb to the 5' RACE reads, yields one record per CDR3 protein. This table has about a million distinct CDR3 sequences, around 48% appearing once. V and J are TRBV2 and TRBJ1-6; D unclear. Sequenced input: blood. The clonotype was recovered from a man aged 25 to 40 in good health. The chain's CDR3 is CASTSRRNSPLHF. Written as DNA, the CDR3 is TGTGCCAGCACGTCACGGAGGAATTCACCCCTCCACTTT.